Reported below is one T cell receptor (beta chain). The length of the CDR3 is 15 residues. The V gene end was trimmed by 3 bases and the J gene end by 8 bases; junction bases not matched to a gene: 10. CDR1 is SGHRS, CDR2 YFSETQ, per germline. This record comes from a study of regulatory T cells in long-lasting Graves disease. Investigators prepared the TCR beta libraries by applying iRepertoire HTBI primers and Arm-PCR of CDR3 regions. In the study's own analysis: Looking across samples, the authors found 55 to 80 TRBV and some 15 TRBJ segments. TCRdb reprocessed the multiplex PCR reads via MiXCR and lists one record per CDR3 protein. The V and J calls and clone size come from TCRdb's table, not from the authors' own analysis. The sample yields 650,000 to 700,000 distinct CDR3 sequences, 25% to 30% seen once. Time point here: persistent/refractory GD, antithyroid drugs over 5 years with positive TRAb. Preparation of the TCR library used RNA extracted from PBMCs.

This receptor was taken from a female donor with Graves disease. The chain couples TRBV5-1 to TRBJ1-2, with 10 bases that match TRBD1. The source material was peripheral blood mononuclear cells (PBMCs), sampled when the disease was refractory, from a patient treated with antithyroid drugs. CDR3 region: CASSSSTGTGVGYTF. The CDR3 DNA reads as TGCGCCAGCAGCTCCTCCACCGGGACAGGGGTGGGCTACACCTTC.